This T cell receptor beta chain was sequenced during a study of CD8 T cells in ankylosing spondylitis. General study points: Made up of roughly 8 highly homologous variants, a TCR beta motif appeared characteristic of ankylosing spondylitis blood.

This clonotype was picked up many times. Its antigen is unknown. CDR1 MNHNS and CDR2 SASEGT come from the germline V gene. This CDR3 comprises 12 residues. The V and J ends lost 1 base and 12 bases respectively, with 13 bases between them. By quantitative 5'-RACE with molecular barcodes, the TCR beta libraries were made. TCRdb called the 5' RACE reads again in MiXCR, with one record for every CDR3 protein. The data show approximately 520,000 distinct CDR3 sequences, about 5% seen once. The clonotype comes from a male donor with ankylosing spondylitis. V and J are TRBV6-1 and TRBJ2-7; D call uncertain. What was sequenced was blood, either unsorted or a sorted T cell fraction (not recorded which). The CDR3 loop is CASSEGGPTRYF. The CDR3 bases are TGTGCCAGCAGTGAAGGTGGGCCGACGAGGTACTTC.